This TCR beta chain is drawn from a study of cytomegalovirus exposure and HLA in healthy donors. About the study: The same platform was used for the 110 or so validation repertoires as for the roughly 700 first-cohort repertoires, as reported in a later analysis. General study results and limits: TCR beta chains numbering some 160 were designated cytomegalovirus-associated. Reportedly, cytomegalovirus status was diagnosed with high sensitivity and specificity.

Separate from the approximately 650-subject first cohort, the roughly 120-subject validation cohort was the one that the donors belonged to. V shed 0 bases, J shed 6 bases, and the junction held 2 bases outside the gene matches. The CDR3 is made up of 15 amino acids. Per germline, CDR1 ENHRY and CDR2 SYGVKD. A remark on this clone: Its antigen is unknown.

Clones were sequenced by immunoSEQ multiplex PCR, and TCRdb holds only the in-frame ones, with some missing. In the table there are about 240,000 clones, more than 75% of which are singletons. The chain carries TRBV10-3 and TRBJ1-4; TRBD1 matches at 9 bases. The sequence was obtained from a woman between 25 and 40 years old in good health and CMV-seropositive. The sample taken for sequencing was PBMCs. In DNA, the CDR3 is TGTGCCATCAGTGAGTCCCACAGGGGGCATGAAAAACTGTTTTTT. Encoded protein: CAISESHRGHEKLFF.